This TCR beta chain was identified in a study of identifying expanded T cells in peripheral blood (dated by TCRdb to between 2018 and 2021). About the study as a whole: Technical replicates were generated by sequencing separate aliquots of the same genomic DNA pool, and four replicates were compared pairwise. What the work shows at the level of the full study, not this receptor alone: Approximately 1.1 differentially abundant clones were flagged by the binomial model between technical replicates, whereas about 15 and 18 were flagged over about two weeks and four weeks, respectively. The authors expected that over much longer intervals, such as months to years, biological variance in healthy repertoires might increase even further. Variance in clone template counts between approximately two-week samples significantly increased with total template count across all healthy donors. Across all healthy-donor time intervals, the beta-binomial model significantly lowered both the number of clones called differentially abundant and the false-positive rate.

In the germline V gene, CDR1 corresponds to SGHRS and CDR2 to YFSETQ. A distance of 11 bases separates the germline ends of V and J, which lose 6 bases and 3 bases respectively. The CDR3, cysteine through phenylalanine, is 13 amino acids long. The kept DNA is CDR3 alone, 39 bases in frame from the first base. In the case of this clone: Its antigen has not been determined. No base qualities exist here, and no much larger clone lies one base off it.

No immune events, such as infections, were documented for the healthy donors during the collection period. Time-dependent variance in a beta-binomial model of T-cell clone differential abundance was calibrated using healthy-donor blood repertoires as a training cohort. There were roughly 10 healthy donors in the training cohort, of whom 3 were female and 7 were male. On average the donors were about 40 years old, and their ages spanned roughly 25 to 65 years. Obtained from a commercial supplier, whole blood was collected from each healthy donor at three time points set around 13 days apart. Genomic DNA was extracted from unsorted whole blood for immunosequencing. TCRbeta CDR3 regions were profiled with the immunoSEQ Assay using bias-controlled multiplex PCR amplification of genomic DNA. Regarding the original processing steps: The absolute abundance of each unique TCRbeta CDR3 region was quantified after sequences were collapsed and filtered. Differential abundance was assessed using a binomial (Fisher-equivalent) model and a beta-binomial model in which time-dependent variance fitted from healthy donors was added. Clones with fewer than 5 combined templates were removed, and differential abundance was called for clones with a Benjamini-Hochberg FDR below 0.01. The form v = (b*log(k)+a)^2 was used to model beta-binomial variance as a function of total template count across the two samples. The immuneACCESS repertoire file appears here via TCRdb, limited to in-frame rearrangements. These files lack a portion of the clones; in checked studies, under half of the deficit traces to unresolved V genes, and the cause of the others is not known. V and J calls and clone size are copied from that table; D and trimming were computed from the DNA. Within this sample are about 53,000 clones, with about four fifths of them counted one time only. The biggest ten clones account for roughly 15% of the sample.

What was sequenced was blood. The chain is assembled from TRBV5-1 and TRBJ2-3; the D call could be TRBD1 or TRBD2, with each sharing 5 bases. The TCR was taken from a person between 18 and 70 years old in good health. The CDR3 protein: CASTEWGTDTQYF. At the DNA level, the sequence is TGCGCCAGCACCGAATGGGGGACAGATACGCAGTATTTT.